Listed below are T cell receptor beta chains from one sample, sequenced in a study of blood T cell repertoires in COVID-19. The method was immunoSEQ multiplex PCR; TCRdb's version includes in-frame clones alone and lacks a portion of them. The sample consists of under 300,000 clones, about 90% of them appearing once. The sample taken for sequencing was peripheral blood. The receptors derive from a woman aged 60-70 years with COVID-19, enrolled during active disease. The CDR3 runs from the conserved cysteine through the conserved F or W. The D gene is left open where the match is weak.

D | J | V | DNA | CDR3
. | TRBJ1-1 | TRBV7-9 | TGTGCGGCAGGGAACACTGAAGCTTTCTTT | CAAGNTEAFF
. | TRBJ1-5 | TRBV23-1 | TGCGCCAGCAGTCAATCAGGAGAGGATTATAGCAATCAGCCCCAGCATTTT | CASSQSGEDYSNQPQHF
. | TRBJ1-1 | TRBV28 | TGTGCCAGCAGTTATAGGCCGTGGGAGATGAACACTGAAGCTTTCTTT | CASSYRPWEMNTEAFF
TRBD2 | TRBJ2-4 | TRBV3-1/TRBV3-2 | TGTGCCAGCAGCCAAGGCGTAGCGGGGGGGGCCAAAAACATTCAGTACTTC | CASSQGVAGGAKNIQYF
TRBD1 | TRBJ1-2 | TRBV7-2 | TGTGCCAGCAGCCTAGACAGGGTGGGTGGCTACACCTTC | CASSLDRVGGYTF
. | TRBJ2-5 | TRBV10-3 | TGTGCCATCGTCTTTCTTCTTCTCGACGGGGGGCGCTTCGCTTCCCAGTACTTC | CAIVFLLLDGGRFASQYF
. | TRBJ2-2 | TRBV5-6 | TGTGCCAGCACAAAGGTGGCGGCCGGGGAGCTGTTTTTT | CASTKVAAGELFF
. | TRBJ2-3 | TRBV3-1/TRBV3-2 | TGTGCCAGCAGTCGACAAGCGGGCCCAAGCACAGATACGCAGTATTTT | CASSRQAGPSTDTQYF
TRBD2 | TRBJ2-5 | TRBV3-1/TRBV3-2 | TGTGCCAGCAGCCTTGGACTAGCAGTGGTAGGGACCCAGTACTTC | CASSLGLAVVGTQYF
TRBD1 | TRBJ1-4 | TRBV9 | TGTGCCAGCAGCGCCGCCGGGGGACAGGGGACGGTGGGCGAAAAACTGTTTTTT | CASSAAGGQGTVGEKLFF
. | TRBJ2-5 | TRBV12-3/TRBV12-4 | TGTGCCAGCAGTTTAGGAGGGGGCCAGTACTTC | CASSLGGGQYF
. | TRBJ1-5 | TRBV21-1 | TGTGCCAGCGCAATCGGAGCAGGGCGAAGCAATCAGCCCCAGCATTTT | CASAIGAGRSNQPQHF
TRBD1 | TRBJ1-6 | TRBV6-6 | TGTGCCAGCAGTTACTCCCTCGACAGGGGGAATTCACCCCTCCACTTT | CASSYSLDRGNSPLHF
TRBD1 | TRBJ2-1 | TRBV27 | TGTGCCAGCAGTAAGGACAGGGGGGGATACAATGAGCAGTTCTTC | CASSKDRGGYNEQFF
TRBD1 | TRBJ1-1 | TRBV11-3 | TGTGCCAGCAGCCAGGACAGGGTGTACACTGAAGCTTTCTTT | CASSQDRVYTEAFF
TRBD2 | TRBJ2-7 | TRBV6-5 | TGTGCCAGCAGTTCAATCGGGACTAGCGAGTACGAGCAGTACTTC | CASSSIGTSEYEQYF
. | TRBJ2-1 | TRBV5-1 | TGCGCCAGCAGCCCGCAGGGGCCCTCCTACAATGAGCAGTTCTTC | CASSPQGPSYNEQFF
TRBD1 | TRBJ1-5 | TRBV5-6 | TGTGCCAGCAGCTTACACAGGGGGGGCAATCAGCCCCAGCATTTT | CASSLHRGGNQPQHF
. | TRBJ1-2 | TRBV6-1 | TGTGCCAGCAGTGAAGTGGTCAGGCGTGGTCGCTACACCTTC | CASSEVVRRGRYTF
. | TRBJ2-3 | TRBV29-1 | TGCTCAACCCAGGGGGGTGGGACAGATACGCAGTATTTT | CSTQGGGTDTQYF
TRBD1 | TRBJ1-2 | TRBV4-2 | TGTGCCAGCAGCCAAGGGTTCCGGGACAGTAGGAGCCGTAACTATGGCTACACCTTC | CASSQGFRDSRSRNYGYTF
. | TRBJ2-2 | TRBV2 | TGTGCCAGCAGGGGGGGACCAGCGAACACCGGGGAGCTGTTTTTT | CASRGGPANTGELFF
TRBD1 | TRBJ1-2 | TRBV3-1/TRBV3-2 | TGTGCCAGCAGCTATTGGACAGGGCAGAATGGCTACACCTTC | CASSYWTGQNGYTF
. | TRBJ2-6 | TRBV6-1 | TGTGCCAGCAGTGACCAACCTCAACTCTCTGGGGCCAACGTCCTGACTTTC | CASSDQPQLSGANVLTF
TRBD1 | TRBJ2-1 | TRBV5-1 | TGCGCCAGCAGCTTGGGACAGGGGTTTACTGAGCAGTTCTTC | CASSLGQGFTEQFF
TRBD1 | TRBJ1-2 | TRBV27 | TGTGCCAGCAGAGGCGAACCGGGACAGGGGGCCGACTATGGCTACACCTTC | CASRGEPGQGADYGYTF
TRBD1 | TRBJ1-2 | TRBV19 | TGTGCCAGTAGTAAGGGACAGTTCGACTATGGCTACACCTTC | CASSKGQFDYGYTF